The 2 T cell receptor beta chains below all came from one sample that was sequenced in a study of T-cell reconstitution after alpha-beta-depleted transplantation in children. Unique molecular identifiers tagged the TCRbeta library. A single record per CDR3 protein comes from TCRdb applying MiXCR to the PCR reads. The table lists some 290,000 distinct CDR3 sequences, more than 8% of them singletons. Specimen: PBMCs from the stem cell graft donor, collected from the stem cell graft. The receptor source for this set is a human donor who donated a stem cell graft to a child with SCID.

This clonotype has ten or more counts. The rearrangement links TRBV20-1 to TRBJ2-1, with 10 bases identical to TRBD1. J was trimmed by 8 bases and V by 5 bases; bases with no gene match: 15. In germline, CDR1 is DFQATT, CDR2 SNEGSKA (reference sequence). CDR3 length equals 16 residues. The CDR3 spells CSAPLPGTGDVDEQFF. Written as DNA, the CDR3 is TGCAGTGCTCCGCTTCCTGGGACAGGGGATGTCGATGAGCAGTTCTTC.

This clonotype was picked up a small number of times. The chain links TRBV5-1 to TRBJ2-3, with 8 positions matching TRBD2. Germline V CDR1 and CDR2: SGHRS, YFSETQ. The CDR3 runs to 16 residues. J lost 4 bases, V lost 0 bases, and 7 bases had no gene match. This CDR3 reads CASSLAFGAGADTQYF. Here the CDR3 DNA reads TGCGCCAGCAGCTTGGCCTTTGGAGCGGGGGCAGATACGCAGTATTTT.